This passage covers 16 T cell receptor beta chains from one sample sequenced in a study of T-cell reconstitution after alpha-beta-depleted transplantation in children. Unique molecular identifiers were incorporated during preparation of the TCRbeta library. From the PCR reads, TCRdb called clonotypes with MiXCR, one entry per CDR3 protein. The table lists 550,000 to 800,000 distinct CDR3 sequences, around 13% of them singletons. Sequences were derived from PBMCs, sampled before TCRalphabeta/CD19-depleted stem cell transplant. Receptors were obtained from a girl under 10 years old with congenital amegakaryocytic thrombocytopenia, due to receive a stem cell transplant.

V is TRBV7-7 and J is TRBJ2-5; 9 bases fit TRBD1. Trimming cost V 1 base and J 1 base; bases outside gene matches: 4. Germline loops: CDR1 SSHAT, CDR2 FNYEAQ (reference sequence). This CDR3 comprises 16 residues. The CDR3 region is CASSLVATGGQETQYF. The DNA of the CDR3 is TGTGCCAGCAGCTTAGTGGCGACAGGGGGCCAAGAGACCCAGTACTTC. Together with reference TRBV7-7 and TRBJ2-5, the CDR3 gives the full variable domain: GAGVSQSPRYKVTKRGQDVTLRCDPISSHATLYWYQQALGQGPEFLTYFNYEAQPDKSGLPSDRFSAERPEGSISTLTIQRTEQRDSAMYRCASSLVATGGQETQYFGPGTRLLVL.

This clonotype has only one observation. The chain employs TRBV4-1 and TRBJ1-2; a possible D gene is TRBD1 (5 bases). Per germline, CDR1 MGHRA and CDR2 YSYEKL. The length of the CDR3 is 15 residues. The ends were cut back, 3 bases at V and 4 bases at J, with 15 bases in the middle. CDR3 DNA: TGCGCCAGCAGCCATCCCGGGACTGGGTTCTATGGCTACACCTTC. It translates to CASSHPGTGFYGYTF.

This clonotype occurred a few times. The chain couples TRBV5-6 to TRBJ1-2, with a tentative D call TRBD1 (6 bases). The V gene's germline CDR1 is SGHDT and CDR2 YYEEEE. The germline V and J ends were trimmed by 4 bases and 7 bases, with 20 bases remaining between them. This CDR3 has 15 amino acids. CDR3 coding DNA: TGTGCCAGCAGCCACGGGACACCCCTAACTGGTGGCTACACCTTC. This gives the protein CASSHGTPLTGGYTF.

The table lists this clonotype with many counts. The V gene is TRBV10-3, the J gene TRBJ1-1; the match to TRBD1 covers 8 bases. The CDR3 length is 12 residues. Germline CDR1 and CDR2: ENHRY and SYGVKD. V dropped 6 bases and J dropped 5; count of bases not matched to a gene: 2. DNA of the CDR3: TGTGCCATCAGCAGACAGGGGACTGAAGCTTTCTTT. Translating gives CAISRQGTEAFF.

This clonotype was detected only a few times. The genes are TRBV29-1 and TRBJ2-5, with 7 bases lining up with TRBD2. V was pared by 2 bases and J by 4 bases, with 10 bases of the junction left unmatched. The CDR3 extends over 15 amino acids. The germline V gene has CDR1 SQVTM and CDR2 ANQGSEA. The CDR3 sequence: CSVESAGVEVETQYF. The DNA of the CDR3 is TGCAGCGTTGAAAGCGCGGGAGTCGAAGTAGAGACCCAGTACTTC.

The chain has TRBV12-3 or TRBV12-4 and TRBJ1-5; TRBD1 might be the D (6 bases). This CDR3 spans 15 amino acids. Trimming removed 1 base at V and 6 bases at J, with 13 bases between. CDR3 bases: TGTGCCAGCAGTTTAGATACAGGGAAGGTTCAGCCCCAGCATTTT. Protein product: CASSLDTGKVQPQHF.

The chain employs TRBV30 and TRBJ2-3; D is tentatively TRBD1 or TRBD2 (5 bases each). The germline V and J ends were trimmed by 1 base and 2 bases, with 13 bases remaining between them. Germline-derived CDR1 and CDR2 are GTSNPN and SVGIG (reference sequence). The CDR3 loop spans 15 amino acids. The CDR3 nucleotides read TGTGCCTGGAGTGCACGGGACCCTTCCACAGATACGCAGTATTTT. Translating it yields CAWSARDPSTDTQYF. The variable domain in full, with the rest retrieved from reference TRBV30 and TRBJ2-3, is SQTIHQWPATLVQPVGSPLSLECTVEGTSNPNLYWYRQAAGRGLQLLFYSVGIGQISSEVPQNLSASRPQDRQFILSSKKLLLSDSGFYLCAWSARDPSTDTQYFGPGTRLTVL.

This clonotype was counted many times. V and J are TRBV7-9 and TRBJ2-1; the match to TRBD1 covers 11 bases. Germline CDR1 reads SEHNR; CDR2 reads FQNEAQ (reference sequence). The V gene end was trimmed by 6 bases and the J gene end by 5 bases; junction bases not matched to a gene: 6. The CDR3 extends over 15 amino acids. As DNA, the CDR3 is TGTGCCAGCAGTGGTTCGGACAGGGGGCACAATGAGCAGTTCTTC. Encoded protein: CASSGSDRGHNEQFF. Supplemented by reference TRBV7-9 and TRBJ2-1, the full variable domain reads DTGVSQNPRHKITKRGQNVTFRCDPISEHNRLYWYRQTLGQGPEFLTYFQNEAQLEKSRLLSDRFSAERPKGSFSTLEIQRTEQGDSAMYLCASSGSDRGHNEQFFGPGTRLTVL.

There are many counts of this clonotype. The chain is built from TRBV29-1 and TRBJ1-5, with D possibly TRBD1 on 6 matching bases. The V and J ends lost 4 bases and 7 bases respectively, with 14 bases between them. The CDR3 covers 13 residues. In germline, CDR1 is SQVTM, CDR2 ANQGSEA. The CDR3 spells CSVASGVLQPQHF. The CDR3 DNA is TGCAGCGTTGCGTCAGGGGTCCTCCAGCCCCAGCATTTT.

This clonotype was picked up many times. This chain connects TRBV20-1 to TRBJ2-3; D gene uncertain. Trimming stripped 1 base from V and 6 bases from J, with 11 bases between. From germline, CDR1 is DFQATT and CDR2 SNEGSKA (reference sequence). The CDR3 covers 13 residues. The CDR3 protein is CSARVGPADTQYF. Here the CDR3 DNA reads TGCAGTGCTAGAGTAGGGCCGGCCGATACGCAGTATTTT.

This clonotype was counted ten times or more. The chain recombines TRBV12-3 or TRBV12-4 with TRBJ2-3, with D perhaps given as TRBD1 or TRBD2 (5 bases each). V lost 4 bases, J lost 6 bases, and 26 bases lay in between. The CDR3 spans 18 residues. CDR3 coding DNA: TGTGCCAGCAGTTGGGTATATTTTTCGGCTAGCAGGGTGGATACGCAGTATTTT. Its translation: CASSWVYFSASRVDTQYF.

V and J are TRBV3-1 and TRBJ1-5; D is uncertain. In germline, CDR1 is LGHDT, CDR2 YNNKEL (reference sequence). With 0 bases removed from V and 0 bases from J, the gap between germline ends came to 12 bases. The length of the CDR3 is 17 residues. CDR3 DNA: TGTGCCAGCAGCCAAGAGCAGGCAGACCATAGCAATCAGCCCCAGCATTTT. It codes for CASSQEQADHSNQPQHF.

This clonotype occurred many times. The rearrangement joins TRBV20-1 to TRBJ2-3, with D uncertain. Germline CDR1 is DFQATT and CDR2 is SNEGSKA (reference sequence). The CDR3 covers 16 residues. The V end was cut by 2 bases, the J end by 6 bases, with 21 bases between. CDR3 residues: CSARPPRGTALDTQYF. The CDR3 DNA follows: TGCAGTGCTAGACCCCCCCGCGGCACAGCCTTGGATACGCAGTATTTT.

This clonotype was observed a handful of times. The chain links TRBV11-2 to TRBJ2-7; 10 bases are a match to TRBD2. Germline CDR1 is SGHAT and CDR2 is FQNNGV. CDR3 length: 16 amino acids. V trimming: 1 base; J trimming: 6 bases; junction bases outside the gene matches: 9. CDR3 sequence: CASSLVRIASGSEQYF. As DNA, the CDR3 is TGTGCCAGCAGCTTAGTCAGGATAGCTAGCGGGAGCGAGCAGTACTTC.

To note about this clonotype: A much bigger clone sits one base away, suggesting this may be a read error. The rearrangement joins TRBV9 to TRBJ2-1; 9 bases fit TRBD2. This CDR3 comprises 12 residues. Germline CDR1 reads SGDLS; CDR2 reads YYNGEE. The V and J ends lost 3 bases and 14 bases, in that order; junction bases with no gene match: 6. CDR3 sequence: CASSGRLAVEFF. CDR3 bases: TGTGCCAGCAGCGGTAGACTAGCGGTGGAGTTCTTC.

The V and J genes are TRBV11-1 and TRBJ2-7; 12 bases fit TRBD2. Germline values: CDR1 SGHAT, CDR2 FQDESV (reference sequence). The CDR3 runs to 18 residues. V trimming: 1 base; J trimming: 3 bases; junction bases outside the gene matches: 10. Here the CDR3 DNA reads TGTGCCAGCAGCTTAGGACTAGCGGGAGCAGGGCTGGTCTACGAGCAGTACTTC. It translates to CASSLGLAGAGLVYEQYF.